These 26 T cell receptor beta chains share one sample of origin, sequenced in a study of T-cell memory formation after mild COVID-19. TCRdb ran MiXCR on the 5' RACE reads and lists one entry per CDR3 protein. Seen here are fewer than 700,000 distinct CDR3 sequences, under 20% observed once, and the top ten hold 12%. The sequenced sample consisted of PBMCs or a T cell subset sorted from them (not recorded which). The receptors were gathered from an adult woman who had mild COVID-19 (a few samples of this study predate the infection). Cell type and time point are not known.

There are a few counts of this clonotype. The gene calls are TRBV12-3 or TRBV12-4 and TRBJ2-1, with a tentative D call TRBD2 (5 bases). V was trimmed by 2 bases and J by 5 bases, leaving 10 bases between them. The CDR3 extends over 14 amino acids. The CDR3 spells CASSLSTTHNEQFF. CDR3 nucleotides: TGTGCCAGCAGTTTATCGACTACCCACAATGAGCAGTTCTTC.

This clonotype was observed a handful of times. CDR3 nucleotides: TGTGCCAGCAGCTTGGAGGGGCCTGCGGGAGCCCTCTCTGGGGCCAACGTCCTGACTTTC. This translates into CASSLEGPAGALSGANVLTF. The gene calls are TRBV5-6 and TRBJ2-6, with 7 positions matching TRBD2. Trimming removed 0 bases from V and 0 bases from J; junction bases left unmatched: 12. This CDR3 has 20 residues. Germline CDR1 reads SGHDT; CDR2 reads YYEEEE.

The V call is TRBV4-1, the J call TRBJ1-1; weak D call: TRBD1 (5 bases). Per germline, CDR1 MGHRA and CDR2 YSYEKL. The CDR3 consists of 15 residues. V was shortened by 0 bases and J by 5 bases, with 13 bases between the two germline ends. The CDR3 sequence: CASSQDTGGVTEAFF. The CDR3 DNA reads TGCGCCAGCAGCCAAGATACGGGGGGGGTGACTGAAGCTTTCTTT.

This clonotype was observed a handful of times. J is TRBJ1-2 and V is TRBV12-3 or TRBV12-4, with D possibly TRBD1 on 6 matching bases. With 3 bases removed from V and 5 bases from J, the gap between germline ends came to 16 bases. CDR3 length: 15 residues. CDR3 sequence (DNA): TGTGCCAGCAGTTTTAGGGGGGGCTATGGGTATGGCTACACCTTC. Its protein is CASSFRGGYGYGYTF.

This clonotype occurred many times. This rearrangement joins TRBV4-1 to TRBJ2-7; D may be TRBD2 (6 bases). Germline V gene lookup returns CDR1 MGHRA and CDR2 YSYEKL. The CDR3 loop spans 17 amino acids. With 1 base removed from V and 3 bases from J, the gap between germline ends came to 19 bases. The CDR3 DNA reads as TGCGCCAGCAGCCAAGCGATGTTGGGGACTGGGCTCTACGAGCAGTACTTC. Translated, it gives CASSQAMLGTGLYEQYF.

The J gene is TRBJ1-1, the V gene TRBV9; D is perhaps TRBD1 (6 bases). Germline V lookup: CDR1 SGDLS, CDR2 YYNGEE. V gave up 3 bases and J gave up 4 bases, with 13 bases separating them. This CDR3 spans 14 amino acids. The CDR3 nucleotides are TGTGCCAGCAGCGAAGGGGACATGGGCACTGAAGCTTTCTTT. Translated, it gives CASSEGDMGTEAFF.

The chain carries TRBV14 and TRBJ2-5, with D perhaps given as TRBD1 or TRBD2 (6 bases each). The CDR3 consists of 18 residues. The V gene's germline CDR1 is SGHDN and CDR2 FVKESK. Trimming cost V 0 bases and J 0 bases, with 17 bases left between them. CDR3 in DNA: TGTGCCAGCAGCCAAGAGACCCATACGGGGGCGTACCAAGAGACCCAGTACTTC. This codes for CASSQETHTGAYQETQYF.

In DNA, the CDR3 is TGTGCCAGCAGTTACGAGACCAGGGAAGATACGCAGTATTTT. The encoded protein is CASSYETREDTQYF. V is TRBV6-5 and J is TRBJ2-3, with D possibly being TRBD1 (5 bases). Looked up from germline, CDR1 is MNHEY and CDR2 is SVGAGI. CDR3 size: 14 residues. The V and J ends lost 2 bases and 5 bases respectively, with 11 bases between them.

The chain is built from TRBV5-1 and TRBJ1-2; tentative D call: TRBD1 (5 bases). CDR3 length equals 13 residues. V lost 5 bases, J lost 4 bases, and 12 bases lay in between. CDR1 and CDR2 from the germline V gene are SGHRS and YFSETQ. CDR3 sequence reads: CASRGGAAYGYTF. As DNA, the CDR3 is TGCGCCAGCAGGGGAGGGGCTGCCTATGGCTACACCTTC.

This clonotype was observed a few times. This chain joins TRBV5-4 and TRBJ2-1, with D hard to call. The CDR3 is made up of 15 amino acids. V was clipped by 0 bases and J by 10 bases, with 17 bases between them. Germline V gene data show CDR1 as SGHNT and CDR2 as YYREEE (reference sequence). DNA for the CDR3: TGTGCCAGCAGCTTGGACCTTGGTGAGGCCGGGGAGCAGTTCTTC. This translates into CASSLDLGEAGEQFF.

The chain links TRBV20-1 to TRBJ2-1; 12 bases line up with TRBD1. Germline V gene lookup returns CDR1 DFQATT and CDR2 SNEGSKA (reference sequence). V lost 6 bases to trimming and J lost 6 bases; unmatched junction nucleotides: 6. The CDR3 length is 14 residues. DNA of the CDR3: TGCAGTGCGGGCCGGGACAGGGGGCCCAATGAGCAGTTCTTC. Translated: CSAGRDRGPNEQFF.

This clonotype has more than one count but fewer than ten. The CDR3 loop reads CASDRAGQPQHF. The CDR3 DNA reads as TGTGCCAGTGACAGGGCTGGCCAGCCCCAGCATTTT. The V call is TRBV2, the J call TRBJ1-5; 7 positions match TRBD1. V lost 9 bases, J lost 7 bases, and 6 bases stayed unmatched. CDR1 SNHLY and CDR2 FYNNEI come from the germline V gene. CDR3 size: 12 residues.

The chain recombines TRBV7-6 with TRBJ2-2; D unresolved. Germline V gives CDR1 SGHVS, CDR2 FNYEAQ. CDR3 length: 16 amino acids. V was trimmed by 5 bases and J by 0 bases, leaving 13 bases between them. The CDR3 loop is CASSLEGSPNTGELFF. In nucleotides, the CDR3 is TGTGCCAGCAGCCTAGAAGGCAGTCCGAACACCGGGGAGCTGTTTTTT.

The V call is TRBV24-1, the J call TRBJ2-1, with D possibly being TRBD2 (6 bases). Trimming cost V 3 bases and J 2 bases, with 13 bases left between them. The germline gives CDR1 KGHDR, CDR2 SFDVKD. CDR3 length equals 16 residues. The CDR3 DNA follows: TGTGCCACCAGTGATAGGGAAGCGGGTCCCTACAATGAGCAGTTCTTC. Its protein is CATSDREAGPYNEQFF.

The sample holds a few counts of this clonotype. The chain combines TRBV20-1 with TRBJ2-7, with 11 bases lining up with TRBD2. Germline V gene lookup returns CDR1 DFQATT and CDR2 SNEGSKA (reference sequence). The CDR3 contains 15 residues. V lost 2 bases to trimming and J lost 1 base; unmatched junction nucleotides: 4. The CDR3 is CSARPGTSGSYEQYF. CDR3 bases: TGCAGTGCTAGACCCGGGACTAGCGGTTCCTACGAGCAGTACTTC.

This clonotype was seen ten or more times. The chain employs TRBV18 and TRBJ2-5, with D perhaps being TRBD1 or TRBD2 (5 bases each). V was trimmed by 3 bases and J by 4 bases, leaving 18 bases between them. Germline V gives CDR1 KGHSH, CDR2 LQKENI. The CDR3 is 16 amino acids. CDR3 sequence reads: CASSPHRWGSGETQYF. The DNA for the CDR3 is TGTGCCAGCTCACCCCATCGATGGGGGTCCGGAGAGACCCAGTACTTC.

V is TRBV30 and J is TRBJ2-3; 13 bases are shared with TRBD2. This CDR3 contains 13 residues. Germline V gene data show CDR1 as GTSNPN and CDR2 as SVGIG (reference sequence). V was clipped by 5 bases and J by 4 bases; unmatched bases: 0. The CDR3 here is CAWGLAGADTQYF. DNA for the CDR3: TGTGCCTGGGGACTAGCGGGGGCAGATACGCAGTATTTT.

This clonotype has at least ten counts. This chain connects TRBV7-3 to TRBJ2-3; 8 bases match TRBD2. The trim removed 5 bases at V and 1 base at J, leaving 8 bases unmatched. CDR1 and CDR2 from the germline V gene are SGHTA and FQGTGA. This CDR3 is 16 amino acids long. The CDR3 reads CASSKRSSGRTDTQYF. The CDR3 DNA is TGTGCCAGCAGCAAAAGATCTAGCGGGCGCACAGATACGCAGTATTTT.

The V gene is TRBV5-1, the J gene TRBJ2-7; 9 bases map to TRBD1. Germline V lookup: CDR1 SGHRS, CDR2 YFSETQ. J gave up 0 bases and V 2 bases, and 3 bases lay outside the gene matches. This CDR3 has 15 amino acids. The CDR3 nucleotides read TGCGCCAGCAGCTTAGGACAGGGGACCTCCTACGAGCAGTACTTC. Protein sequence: CASSLGQGTSYEQYF.

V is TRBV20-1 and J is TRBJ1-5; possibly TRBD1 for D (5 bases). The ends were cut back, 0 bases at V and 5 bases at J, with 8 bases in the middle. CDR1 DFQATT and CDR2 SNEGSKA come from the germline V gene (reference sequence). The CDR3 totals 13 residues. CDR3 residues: CSARDRVDQPQHF. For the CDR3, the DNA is TGCAGTGCTAGAGACAGGGTCGATCAGCCCCAGCATTTT.

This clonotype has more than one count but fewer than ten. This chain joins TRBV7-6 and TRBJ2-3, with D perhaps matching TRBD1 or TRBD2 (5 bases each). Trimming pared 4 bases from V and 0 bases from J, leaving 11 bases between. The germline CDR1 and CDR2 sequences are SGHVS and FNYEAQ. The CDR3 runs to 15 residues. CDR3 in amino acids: CASSSGTSSTDTQYF. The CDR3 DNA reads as TGTGCCAGCAGCTCCGGGACCTCTAGCACAGATACGCAGTATTTT.

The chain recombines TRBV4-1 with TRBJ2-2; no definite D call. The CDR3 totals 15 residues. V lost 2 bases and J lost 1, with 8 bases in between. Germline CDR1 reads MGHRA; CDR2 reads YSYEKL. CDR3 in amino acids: CASSQPVKNTGELFF. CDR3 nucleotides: TGCGCCAGCAGCCAACCAGTGAAGAACACCGGGGAGCTGTTTTTT.

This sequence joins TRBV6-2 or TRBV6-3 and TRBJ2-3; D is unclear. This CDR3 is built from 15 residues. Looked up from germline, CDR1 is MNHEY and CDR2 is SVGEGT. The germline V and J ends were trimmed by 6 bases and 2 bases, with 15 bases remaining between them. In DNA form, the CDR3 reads TGTGCCAGCAGCACCCCTCTAGAGAACACAGATACGCAGTATTTT. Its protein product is CASSTPLENTDTQYF.

DNA of the CDR3: TGTGCCAGCAGAAAAACAGGGATTGTGGGTGAAGCTTTCTTT. It yields the protein CASRKTGIVGEAFF. The V and J genes are TRBV12-3 or TRBV12-4 and TRBJ1-1; tentatively, D is TRBD1 (6 bases). This CDR3 contains 14 residues. V was pared by 6 bases and J by 7 bases, with 18 bases between.

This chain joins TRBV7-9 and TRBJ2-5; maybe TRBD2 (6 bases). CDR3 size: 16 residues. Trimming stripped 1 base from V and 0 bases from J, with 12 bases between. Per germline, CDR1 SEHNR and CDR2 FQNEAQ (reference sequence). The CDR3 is CASSLVIGGYQETQYF. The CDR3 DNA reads TGTGCCAGCAGCTTAGTGATCGGGGGTTACCAAGAGACCCAGTACTTC.

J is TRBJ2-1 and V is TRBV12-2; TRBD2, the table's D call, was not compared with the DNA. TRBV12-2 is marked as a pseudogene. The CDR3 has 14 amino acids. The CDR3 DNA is TGTGCAAACGGGCTAGCGGCACCGGACAATGAGCAGTTCTTC. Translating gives CANGLAAPDNEQFF.